This entry lists 32 T cell receptor beta chains sequenced from one sample in a study of T cell changes during pregnancy in multiple sclerosis. TCRdb's table, derived via immunoSEQ multiplex PCR, lists solely in-frame clones and lacks some. Of about 93,000 clones listed, roughly 89% were seen once; the top ten hold about 1.7%. Sample: peripheral blood, taken after pregnancy. These receptors all stem from a female donor in good health, enrolled as a control in a pregnancy study.

The V call is TRBV6-5, the J call TRBJ1-5; 7 bases align to TRBD1. Germline CDR1 MNHEY, CDR2 SVGAGI. Losses at the gene ends were 7 bases for V and 3 bases for J; bases not matched to a gene: 6. The CDR3 sequence is 14 residues long. The CDR3 DNA is TGTGCCAGCATATACGGGACAGACAATCAGCCCCAGCATTTT. Its protein product is CASIYGTDNQPQHF.

CDR3 loop: CASSPGVSGNTIYF. The CDR3 nucleotides are TGTGCCAGCAGCCCCGGGGTCTCTGGAAACACCATATATTTT. The rearrangement uses TRBV11-2 and TRBJ1-3; no clear D. Looked up from germline, CDR1 is SGHAT and CDR2 is FQNNGV. The CDR3 covers 14 residues. V was pared by 5 bases and J by 0 bases, with 8 bases between.

This clone has a handful of counts. This sequence joins TRBV19 and TRBJ2-1; the D gene is possibly TRBD1 (6 bases). The CDR3 totals 12 residues. V shed 11 bases and J shed 10 bases, with 18 bases lying between them. Germline V gene lookup returns CDR1 LNHDA and CDR2 SQIVND (reference sequence). The CDR3 DNA sequence: TGTGCCGTACGAAACAGGGTCTTCGAGCAGTTCTTC. Residues: CAVRNRVFEQFF.

The chain employs TRBV18 and TRBJ1-3, with D possibly being TRBD1 (6 bases). The CDR3 is 15 residues long. Trimming took 6 bases from V and 3 from J, leaving 15 bases between them. Germline assignment: CDR1 KGHSH and CDR2 LQKENI. The CDR3 spells CASSRNRADGNTIYF. The CDR3 nucleotides are TGTGCCAGCTCCCGTAACAGGGCAGATGGAAACACCATATATTTT.

The rearrangement joins TRBV2 to TRBJ1-1, with a tentative D call TRBD1 (5 bases). V was clipped by 3 bases and J by 10 bases, with 21 bases between them. The CDR3 contains 15 residues. Germline values: CDR1 SNHLY, CDR2 FYNNEI. The DNA of the CDR3 is TGTGCCAGCAGTGAGGGCCATTGGGGGGGAACAGGAGCTTTCTTT. Its protein product is CASSEGHWGGTGAFF.

The chain is built from TRBV5-6 and TRBJ1-3; D unclear. The CDR3 loop spans 15 amino acids. Per germline, CDR1 SGHDT and CDR2 YYEEEE. Deletions cut 4 bases from V and 0 bases from J, with 11 bases between. Written as DNA, the CDR3 is TGTGCCAGCAGCACCCGACTTGGCTCTGGAAACACCATATATTTT. This gives the protein CASSTRLGSGNTIYF.

The CDR3 loop reads CASGKGQGGETQYF. The CDR3 nucleotides are TGTGCTAGTGGGAAAGGACAGGGGGGAGAGACCCAGTACTTC. The chain combines TRBV12-5 with TRBJ2-5, with 10 nucleotides matching TRBD1. V was pared by 6 bases and J by 4 bases, with 5 bases of the junction left unmatched. This CDR3 has 14 amino acids. CDR1 and CDR2 (germline): LGHNT, FRNRAP. The entire variable domain, with the rest obtained from reference TRBV12-5 and TRBJ2-5, is as follows: DARVTQTPRHKVTEMGQEVTMRCQPILGHNTVFWYRQTMMQGLELLAYFRNRAPLDDSGMPKDRFSAEMPDATLATLKIQPSEPRDSAVYFCASGKGQGGETQYFGPGTRLLVL.

This sequence joins TRBV6-1 and TRBJ2-3; D may be TRBD1 (5 bases). Germline V gene sequence: CDR1 MNHNS, CDR2 SASEGT. V lost 5 bases, J lost 0 bases, and 6 bases lay in between. The CDR3 is 13 amino acids. The CDR3 region is CASSHRSTDTQYF. The CDR3 bases are TGTGCCAGCAGTCACAGGAGCACAGATACGCAGTATTTT.

The chain combines TRBV6-1 with TRBJ1-2; 10 nucleotides agree with TRBD1. The CDR3 is made up of 16 amino acids. V trimming: 2 bases; J trimming: 6 bases; junction bases outside the gene matches: 9. The germline CDR1 and CDR2 sequences are MNHNS and SASEGT. CDR3 protein: CASSEWDRGYVDGYTF. CDR3 in DNA: TGTGCCAGCAGTGAATGGGACAGGGGATATGTGGATGGCTACACCTTC.

The rearrangement links TRBV7-2 to TRBJ2-5, with D possibly TRBD2 on 6 matching bases. The CDR3 runs to 14 residues. In germline, CDR1 is SGHTA, CDR2 FQGNSA. V was trimmed by 3 bases and J by 2 bases, leaving 10 bases between them. This CDR3 is CASSFGRGQETQYF. The CDR3, as DNA: TGTGCCAGCAGCTTTGGGCGGGGACAAGAGACCCAGTACTTC.

This clone was seen once. The J gene is TRBJ1-2, the V gene TRBV28; D may be TRBD1 (5 bases). V shed 9 bases and J shed 8 bases, with 22 bases lying between them. The germline gives CDR1 MDHEN, CDR2 SYDVKM. The CDR3 covers 14 residues. CDR3 DNA sequence: TGTGCCAGTTGCTTGGGGTCCAGGACATGGGGCTACACCTTC. Encoded protein: CASCLGSRTWGYTF.

This sequence joins TRBV4-3 and TRBJ2-6, with TRBD1 identical over 7 bases. From germline, CDR1 is LGHNA and CDR2 YSLEER. CDR3 size: 18 residues. V lost 3 bases to trimming and J lost 0 bases; unmatched junction nucleotides: 8. For the CDR3, the DNA is TGCGCCAGCAGCCAGACCGGGACAGTTCCCTCTGGGGCCAACGTCCTGACTTTC. This translates into CASSQTGTVPSGANVLTF.

The chain carries TRBV7-2 and TRBJ2-7; tentative D call: TRBD1 (5 bases). Germline values: CDR1 SGHTA, CDR2 FQGNSA. This CDR3 comprises 14 residues. The V and J ends lost 5 bases and 0 bases respectively, with 11 bases between them. The CDR3 sequence: CASSARRGSYEQYF. CDR3 coding DNA: TGTGCCAGCAGCGCCAGAAGGGGCTCCTACGAGCAGTACTTC. Complete variable domain (other parts from reference TRBV7-2 and TRBJ2-7): GAGVSQSPSNKVTEKGKDVELRCDPISGHTALYWYRQSLGQGLEFLIYFQGNSAPDKSGLPSDRFSAERTGGSVSTLTIQRTQQEDSAVYLCASSARRGSYEQYFGPGTRLTVT.

The V gene is TRBV2, the J gene TRBJ2-1, with 10 bases that match TRBD2. Germline values: CDR1 SNHLY, CDR2 FYNNEI. With 7 bases clipped from V and 6 bases from J, the junction kept 6 bases outside the gene matches. The CDR3 sequence is 14 residues long. The CDR3 region has the DNA TGTGCCAGCACACCACTAGCGGGAACCAATGAGCAGTTCTTC. This encodes CASTPLAGTNEQFF.

The chain carries TRBV5-1 and TRBJ1-5, with 7 bases aligning to TRBD1. This CDR3 comprises 16 residues. Germline lookup yields CDR1 SGHRS and CDR2 YFSETQ. V shed 4 bases and J 0 bases; nucleotides not matched to a gene: 7. CDR3 in amino acids: CASSDGDSYSNQPQHF. DNA of the CDR3: TGCGCCAGCAGCGACGGGGACAGCTATAGCAATCAGCCCCAGCATTTT.

This clone has a handful of counts. J is TRBJ1-2 and V is TRBV7-8, with no clear D. The CDR3 is made up of 14 amino acids. Germline V CDR1 and CDR2: SGHVS, FQNEAQ. V lost 0 bases and J 6 bases, leaving 11 bases between the germline ends. CDR3 sequence (DNA): TGTGCCAGCAGCTTAGCCTACGAGGGTGATGGCTACACCTTC. It encodes CASSLAYEGDGYTF.

The rearrangement links TRBV5-4 to TRBJ1-1; no reliable D call. The length of the CDR3 is 14 residues. Germline loops: CDR1 SGHNT, CDR2 YYREEE (reference sequence). Trimming shortened V by 7 bases and J by 0 bases, and 13 bases separated the two germline ends. Here the CDR3 reads CASSKTLMNTEAFF. DNA of the CDR3: TGTGCCAGCTCAAAGACACTCATGAACACTGAAGCTTTCTTT. The whole variable domain, remainder taken from reference TRBV5-4 and TRBJ1-1, is ETGVTQSPTHLIKTRGQQVTLRCSSQSGHNTVSWYQQALGQGPQFIFQYYREEENGRGNFPPRFSGLQFPNYSSELNVNALELDDSALYLCASSKTLMNTEAFFGQGTRLTVV.

The chain recombines TRBV19 with TRBJ1-2; D unresolved. Germline CDR1 and CDR2: LNHDA and SQIVND (reference sequence). V was cut by 7 bases and J by 7 bases, with 16 bases left in between. The CDR3 totals 13 residues. CDR3 sequence reads: CASMRRPSGGYTF. CDR3 in DNA: TGTGCCAGTATGAGACGGCCCAGCGGTGGCTACACCTTC.

This clone was found once. The chain employs TRBV6-6 and TRBJ1-1; D is possibly TRBD1 (5 bases). The CDR3 totals 14 residues. Germline CDR1 reads MNHNY; CDR2 reads SVGAGI (reference sequence). Trimming cost V 8 bases and J 2 bases, with 15 bases left between them. CDR3 sequence reads: CASCNSGGNTEAFF. The CDR3 DNA is TGTGCCAGCTGCAACAGCGGGGGAAACACTGAAGCTTTCTTT.

The chain is built from TRBV30 and TRBJ2-2; D remains ambiguous. The V and J ends lost 0 bases and 0 bases respectively, with 8 bases between them. Germline loops: CDR1 GTSNPN, CDR2 SVGIG (reference sequence). The CDR3 extends over 15 amino acids. The CDR3, as DNA: TGTGCCTGGAGTGTATGGGCAGCGAACACCGGGGAGCTGTTTTTT. This translates into CAWSVWAANTGELFF.

The DNA of the CDR3 is TGTGCCTGGAGTGTATCCCTCGGGGGTGGCTCACCCCTCCACTTT. It is translated as CAWSVSLGGGSPLHF. The rearrangement joins TRBV30 to TRBJ1-6; D perhaps matches TRBD1 (5 bases). Germline loops: CDR1 GTSNPN, CDR2 SVGIG (reference sequence). Trimming cost V 0 bases and J 10 bases, with 16 bases left between them. This CDR3 spans 15 amino acids.

The chain couples TRBV10-3 to TRBJ1-1; D is unclear. The germline V and J ends were trimmed by 7 bases and 1 base, with 13 bases remaining between them. The CDR3 totals 14 residues. In germline, CDR1 is ENHRY, CDR2 SYGVKD. The CDR3: CAIITPGKNTEAFF. In nucleotides, the CDR3 is TGTGCCATCATAACCCCGGGGAAGAACACTGAAGCTTTCTTT.

The V call is TRBV18, the J call TRBJ2-7, with 8 bases lining up with TRBD1. The CDR3 is 14 residues long. Germline CDR1 and CDR2: KGHSH and LQKENI. The V gene end was trimmed by 6 bases and the J gene end by 2 bases; junction bases not matched to a gene: 6. The CDR3 bases are TGTGCCAGCTCTTCCCGGGACAGGACCTACGAGCAGTACTTC. Residues: CASSSRDRTYEQYF.

The chain has TRBV4-3 and TRBJ2-2, with D hard to call. CDR1 is LGHNA and CDR2 is YSLEER in the germline V gene. Trimming cost V 4 bases and J 5 bases, with 8 bases left between them. CDR3 length equals 13 residues. The CDR3 protein is CASSPGWTGELFF. The CDR3 DNA is TGCGCCAGCAGCCCCGGGTGGACCGGGGAGCTGTTTTTT.

The genes are TRBV29-1 and TRBJ1-1, with D possibly being TRBD1 (5 bases). V lost 0 bases and J lost 6, with 11 bases in between. CDR1 and CDR2 (germline): SQVTM, ANQGSEA. The CDR3 extends over 13 amino acids. The CDR3 region is CSVEDGASPEAFF. The CDR3 nucleotides are TGCAGCGTTGAAGATGGGGCCAGCCCTGAAGCTTTCTTT.

The V call is TRBV27, the J call TRBJ1-1; 7 bases are shared with TRBD1. Germline-derived CDR1 and CDR2 are MNHEY and SMNVEV (reference sequence). J was trimmed by 5 bases and V by 3 bases; bases with no gene match: 6. The CDR3 runs to 14 residues. The CDR3 nucleotides are TGTGCCAGCAGTTTTGGGGGACAGAGGACTGAAGCTTTCTTT. This gives the protein CASSFGGQRTEAFF.

V is TRBV7-2 and J is TRBJ1-3, with TRBD1 matching over 8 bases. Germline loops: CDR1 SGHTA, CDR2 FQGNSA. J lost 0 bases, V lost 5 bases, and 12 bases had no gene match. The CDR3 spans 18 residues. The CDR3 bases are TGTGCCAGCAGCCTTAGCGGGGGGACAGGACTCTCTGGAAACACCATATATTTT. It specifies CASSLSGGTGLSGNTIYF.

The chain uses TRBV7-9 and TRBJ2-5, with D possibly being TRBD2 (5 bases). CDR3 length: 12 residues. With 4 bases removed from V and 3 bases from J, the gap between germline ends came to 6 bases. Germline V gene data show CDR1 as SEHNR and CDR2 as FQNEAQ (reference sequence). The CDR3 DNA reads TGTGCCAGCAGCTGGGGAGAAGAGACCCAGTACTTC. Translated, it gives CASSWGEETQYF.

The chain combines TRBV4-3 with TRBJ2-7; 9 bases map to TRBD2. CDR1 and CDR2 from the germline V gene are LGHNA and YSLEER. Trimming cost V 0 bases and J 0 bases; bases outside gene matches: 9. The CDR3 runs 18 residues. The CDR3 sequence: CASSQEASGDLGSYEQYF. The CDR3 coding sequence is TGCGCCAGCAGCCAAGAAGCTAGCGGGGACTTGGGCTCCTACGAGCAGTACTTC.

This clone was observed a handful of times. V usage is TRBV10-3 and J usage is TRBJ1-1; D is ambiguous. The germline gives CDR1 ENHRY, CDR2 SYGVKD. The CDR3 runs to 12 residues. V dropped 3 bases and J dropped 1 base, with 3 bases sitting between them. The DNA of the CDR3 is TGTGCCATCAGTGAACAGAACACTGAAGCTTTCTTT. This translates into CAISEQNTEAFF.

The chain has TRBV6-1 and TRBJ2-2; tentative D call: TRBD1 (5 bases). Trimming shortened V by 7 bases and J by 1 base, and 7 bases separated the two germline ends. The CDR3 loop spans 13 amino acids. Germline V CDR1 and CDR2: MNHNS, SASEGT. This chain's CDR3 is CASNDRNTGELFF. DNA for the CDR3: TGTGCCAGCAATGACAGGAACACCGGGGAGCTGTTTTTT.

This chain joins TRBV11-1 and TRBJ2-3, with 8 bases matching TRBD1. In germline, CDR1 is SGHAT, CDR2 FQDESV (reference sequence). This CDR3 comprises 13 residues. The J segment lost 10 bases and the V segment lost 5 bases, leaving 8 bases of the junction unmatched. Here the CDR3 reads CASSLTGGRPQYF. Written as DNA, the CDR3 is TGTGCCAGCAGCCTAACAGGGGGTCGGCCGCAGTATTTT.